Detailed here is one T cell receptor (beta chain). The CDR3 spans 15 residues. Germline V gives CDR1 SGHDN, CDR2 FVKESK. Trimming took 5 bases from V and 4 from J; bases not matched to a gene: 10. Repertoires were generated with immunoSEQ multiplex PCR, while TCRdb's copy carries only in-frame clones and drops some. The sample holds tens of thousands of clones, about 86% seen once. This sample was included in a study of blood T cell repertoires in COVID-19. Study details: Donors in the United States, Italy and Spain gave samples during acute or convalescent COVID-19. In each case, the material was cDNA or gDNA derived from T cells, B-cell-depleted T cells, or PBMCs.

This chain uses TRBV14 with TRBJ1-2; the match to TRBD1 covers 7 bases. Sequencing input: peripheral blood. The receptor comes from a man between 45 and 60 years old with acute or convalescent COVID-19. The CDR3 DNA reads TGTGCCAGCAGCTCTAGACAGGGAGGCCTCTATGGCTACACCTTC. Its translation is CASSSRQGGLYGYTF.